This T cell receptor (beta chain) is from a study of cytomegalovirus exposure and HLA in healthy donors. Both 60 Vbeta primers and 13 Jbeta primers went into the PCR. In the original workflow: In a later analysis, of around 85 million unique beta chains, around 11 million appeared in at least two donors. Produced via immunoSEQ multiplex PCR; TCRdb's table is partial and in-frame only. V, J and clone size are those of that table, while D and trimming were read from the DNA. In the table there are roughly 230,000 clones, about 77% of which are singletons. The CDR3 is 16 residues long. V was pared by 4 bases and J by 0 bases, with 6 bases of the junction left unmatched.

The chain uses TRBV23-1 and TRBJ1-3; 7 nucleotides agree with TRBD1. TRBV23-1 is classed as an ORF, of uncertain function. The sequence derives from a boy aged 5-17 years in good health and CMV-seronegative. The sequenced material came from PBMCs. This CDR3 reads CASSRVQGDSGNTIYF. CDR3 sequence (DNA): TGCGCCAGCAGTCGCGTCCAGGGGGACTCTGGAAACACCATATATTTT.